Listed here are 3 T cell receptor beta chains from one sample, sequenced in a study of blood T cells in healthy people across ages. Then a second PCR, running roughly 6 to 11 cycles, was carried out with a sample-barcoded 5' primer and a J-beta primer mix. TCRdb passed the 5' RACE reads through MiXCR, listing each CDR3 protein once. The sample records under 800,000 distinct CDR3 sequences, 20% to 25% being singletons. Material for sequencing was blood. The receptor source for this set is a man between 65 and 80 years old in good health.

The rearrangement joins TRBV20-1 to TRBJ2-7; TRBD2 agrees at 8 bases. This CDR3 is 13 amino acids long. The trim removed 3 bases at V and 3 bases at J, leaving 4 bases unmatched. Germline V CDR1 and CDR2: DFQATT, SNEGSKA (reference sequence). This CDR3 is CSASKAGDYEQYF. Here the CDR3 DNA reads TGCAGTGCTAGTAAAGCGGGAGACTACGAGCAGTACTTC.

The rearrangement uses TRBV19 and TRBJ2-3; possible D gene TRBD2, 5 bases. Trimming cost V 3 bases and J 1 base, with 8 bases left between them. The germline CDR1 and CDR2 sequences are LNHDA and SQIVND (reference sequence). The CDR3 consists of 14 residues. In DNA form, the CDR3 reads TGTGCCAGTAGTATCTACGGGGGCACAGATACGCAGTATTTT. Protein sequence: CASSIYGGTDTQYF.

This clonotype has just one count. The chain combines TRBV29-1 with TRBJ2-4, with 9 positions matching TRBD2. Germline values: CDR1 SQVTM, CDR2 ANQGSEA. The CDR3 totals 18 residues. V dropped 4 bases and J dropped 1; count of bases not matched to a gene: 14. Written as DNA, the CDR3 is TGCAGCGTTGTGACTAGCGGAGCCCCATTTGGGGCCAAAAACATTCAGTACTTC. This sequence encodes CSVVTSGAPFGAKNIQYF.